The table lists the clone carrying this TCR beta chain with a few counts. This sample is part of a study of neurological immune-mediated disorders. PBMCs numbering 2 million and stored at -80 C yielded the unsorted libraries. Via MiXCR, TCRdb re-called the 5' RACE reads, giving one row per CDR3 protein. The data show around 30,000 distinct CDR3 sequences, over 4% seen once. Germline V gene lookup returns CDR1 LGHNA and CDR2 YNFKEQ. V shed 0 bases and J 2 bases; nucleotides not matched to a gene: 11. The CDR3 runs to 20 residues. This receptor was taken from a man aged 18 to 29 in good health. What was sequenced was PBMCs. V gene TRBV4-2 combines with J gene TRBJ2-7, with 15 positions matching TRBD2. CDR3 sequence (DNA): TGTGCCAGCAGCCAAGATTTCCCTCCCGGACTAGCGGGGGGGACCTACGAGCAGTACTTC. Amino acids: CASSQDFPPGLAGGTYEQYF.